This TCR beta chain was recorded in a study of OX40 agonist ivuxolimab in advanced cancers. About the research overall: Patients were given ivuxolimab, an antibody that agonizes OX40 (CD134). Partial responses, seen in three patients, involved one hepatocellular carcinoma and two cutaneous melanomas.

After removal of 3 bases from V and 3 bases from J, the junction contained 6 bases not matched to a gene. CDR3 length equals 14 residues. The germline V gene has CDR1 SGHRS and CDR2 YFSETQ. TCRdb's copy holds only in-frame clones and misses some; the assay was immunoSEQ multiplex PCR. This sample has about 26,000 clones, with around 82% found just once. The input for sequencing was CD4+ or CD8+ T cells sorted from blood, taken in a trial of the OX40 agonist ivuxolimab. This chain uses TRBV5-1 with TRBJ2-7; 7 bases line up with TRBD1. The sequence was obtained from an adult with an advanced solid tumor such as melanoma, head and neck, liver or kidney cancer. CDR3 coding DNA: TGCGCCAGCAGCTCCGGGCCAGGGGGCTACGAGCAGTACTTC. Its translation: CASSSGPGGYEQYF.